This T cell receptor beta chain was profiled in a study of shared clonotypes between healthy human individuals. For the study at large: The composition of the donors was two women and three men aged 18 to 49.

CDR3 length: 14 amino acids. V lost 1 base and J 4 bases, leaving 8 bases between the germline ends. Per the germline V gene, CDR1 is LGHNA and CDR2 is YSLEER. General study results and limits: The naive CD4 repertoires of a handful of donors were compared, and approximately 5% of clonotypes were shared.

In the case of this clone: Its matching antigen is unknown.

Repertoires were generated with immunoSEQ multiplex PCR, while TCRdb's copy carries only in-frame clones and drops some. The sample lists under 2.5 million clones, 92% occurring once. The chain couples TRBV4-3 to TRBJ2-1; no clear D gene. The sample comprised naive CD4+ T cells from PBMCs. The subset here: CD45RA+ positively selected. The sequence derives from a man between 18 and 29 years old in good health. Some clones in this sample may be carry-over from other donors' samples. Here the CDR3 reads CASSQVIVYNEQFF. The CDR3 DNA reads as TGCGCCAGCAGCCAAGTCATCGTGTACAATGAGCAGTTCTTC.